The 5 T cell receptor beta chains below come from one sample, sequenced in a study of cytomegalovirus exposure and HLA in healthy donors. Researchers ran the PCR with 60 Vbeta and 13 Jbeta primers. Libraries were prepared by immunoSEQ multiplex PCR; TCRdb keeps only in-frame clonotypes and omits some of them. This sample has 95,000 to 100,000 clones, with about 75% found just once. The sample was PBMCs. These receptors were taken from a man between 35 and 55 years old in good health and CMV-seropositive.

A single count supports this clone. The chain employs TRBV5-1 and TRBJ1-2, with D maybe TRBD1 (6 bases). V was clipped by 0 bases and J by 1 base, with 13 bases between them. Germline CDR1 is SGHRS and CDR2 is YFSETQ. The CDR3 length is 16 residues. The CDR3 spells CASSLAGDALNYGYTF. CDR3 DNA: TGCGCCAGCAGCTTGGCAGGGGATGCGCTTAACTATGGCTACACCTTC.

This chain joins TRBV4-3 and TRBJ2-7, with D tentatively TRBD2 (6 bases). CDR3 length equals 15 residues. CDR1 and CDR2 (germline): LGHNA, YSLEER. The V and J ends lost 4 bases and 5 bases respectively, with 18 bases between them. CDR3 in amino acids: CASSPQAGRFHEQYF. CDR3 in DNA: TGCGCCAGCAGCCCCCAGGCGGGGAGATTCCACGAGCAGTACTTC.

The chain joins TRBV10-3 to TRBJ2-5, with 9 bases that match TRBD2. Germline CDR1 and CDR2: ENHRY and SYGVKD. J lost 5 bases, V lost 3 bases, and 7 bases had no gene match. This CDR3 has 15 amino acids. The CDR3 DNA is TGTGCCATCAGTGAAGGCGGGAGGGCCTACGAGACCCAGTACTTC. Translating it yields CAISEGGRAYETQYF.

The J gene is TRBJ1-2, the V gene TRBV13; 7 positions agree with TRBD1. The CDR3 has 16 amino acids. The V gene end was trimmed by 5 bases and the J gene end by 8 bases; junction bases not matched to a gene: 17. The V gene's germline CDR1 is PRHDT and CDR2 FYEKMQ (reference sequence). The CDR3 sequence: CASSTDRDRVYLGYTF. The CDR3 coding sequence is TGTGCCAGCAGCACTGACAGGGACCGGGTCTATCTAGGCTACACCTTC.

The chain uses TRBV6-5 and TRBJ2-3; weak D call: TRBD1 (5 bases). V was shortened by 6 bases and J by 2 bases, with 12 bases between the two germline ends. The germline V gene encodes CDR1 MNHEY and CDR2 SVGAGI. The CDR3 runs 14 residues. CDR3 in DNA: TGTGCCAGCAGCCGCTTCAGGGACACAGATACGCAGTATTTT. Translating it yields CASSRFRDTDTQYF.